The entry below gives a single T cell receptor (beta chain) sequence along with its context. The specificity of this receptor is unknown. Nothing much larger sits one base from this clone, and base qualities are not available. The cohort consisted of 600 or so healthy bone marrow donors. At the time of sampling, all cohort members were nominally healthy, though unrecorded immune exposures were likely present. CMV serostatus was positive for 289 and negative for about 55% of the roughly 670 cohort members, and was not recorded for this donor. Every donor gave a peripheral blood sample, and the peripheral blood mononuclear cells from that sample were used for TCR beta sequencing. The Qiagen DNeasy Blood Extraction Kit was used to extract genomic DNA from the blood cell samples. From cysteine to phenylalanine, the CDR3 is 13 amino acids long. The only DNA kept is the CDR3, 39 bases in frame from the first base. From a lookup of the germline V gene, CDR1 and CDR2 are LGHNT and FRNRAP. Clipping removes 5 bases from V and 8 bases from J, with 8 as the unmatched junction base count.

The sample comes from a study of cytomegalovirus exposure and HLA in healthy donors (dated 2017 in TCRdb). General notes on the study: According to an earlier analysis of several hundred of the donors, 150 million to 200 million T cells yielded 120 million or so unique TCR beta sequences and about 300 Gb of sequence data. Roughly 300 gigabases of sequencing data and approximately 91 million unique TCR sequences made up an early release that covered about 640 HLA-typed donors. Of the roughly 410 genotyped donors, approximately 81% were placed in the genetic ancestry cluster associated with self-reported Caucasian donors. The study aimed to test whether signatures of past pathogen exposure could be identified by cataloging public T cell receptors. The study profiled the T cell repertoires of under 700 subjects by immunosequencing and related them to cytomegalovirus serostatus. In addition to the first cohort of roughly 670 subjects, a separate validation cohort of around 110 different subjects was used. To predict cytomegalovirus infection status, the study combined high-throughput TCR immunosequencing, statistical association of individual TCRs with disease status, and machine learning. To study patterns of TCR occurrence, a later analysis re-analyzed previously published TCR beta repertoires from 700 or so donors and added high-resolution HLA genotyping. The later analysis used no new phenotypic data to find candidate immune exposures, relying instead on TCR beta sequences and their occurrence across donors. An earlier analysis of some 600 of the donors applied high-throughput TCR beta sequencing to assess whether each TCR beta V gene segment acted as functional or pseudogenic. Donor age, sex, ethnicity and CMV serostatus were collected together with the repertoire data. A later genetic analysis took genome-wide SNP genotypes for about three fifths of the 666 donors and used that subset as a discovery cohort. All discovery cohort repertoires had been generated using a single sequencing platform. Both class I and class II loci were covered by HLA typing, at four-digit resolution. The number of typed donors differed by locus: about 620-640 for A, B, C, DRB1 and DQB1; roughly 510 for DQA1; roughly 600 for DPA1; and about 450 for DPB1. Roughly 5 DR-DQ haplotypes were handled as single units for association and clustering because linkage in the cohort was strong. On average, roughly 250,000 unique TCR beta nucleotide sequences were sequenced per donor among some 430 genotyped donors of the cohort, with roughly 18% of those sequences being non-productive.

Libraries were constructed by the immunoSEQ multiplex PCR assay. A mixture of 60 forward primers for TCR Vbeta segments and 13 reverse primers for TCR Jbeta segments was used in the multiplex PCR. A multiplex PCR assay on genomic DNA amplified the CDR3 region of rearranged TCR beta genes. The amplified TCR beta libraries were sequenced on the Illumina HiSeq System as 87-base-pair reads. The original methods were these. A later analysis counted about 80 million unique TCR beta chains across the 650 to 700 repertoires, and 9.5 million to 11 million of these chains were shared by at least two donors. To remove PCR and sequencing errors, raw reads were error-corrected and collapsed into unique sequences using a nearest-neighbor algorithm that merged closely related sequences. To assign V, D and J gene segments, CDR3 sequences were aligned to IMGT reference sequences. For a sequence to be retained, at least a six-nucleotide match to both a V gene segment and a J gene segment was required. A rearrangement was called productive if the CDR3 had no stop codons and remained in frame with V and J, and every other rearrangement was called non-productive. CDR3 was defined by IMGT convention, running from the second conserved V-encoded cysteine to the conserved J-encoded phenylalanine. Sequences without an unambiguous match to a single V gene segment were excluded from the earlier analysis of about 630 of the donors. In an earlier analysis of around 590 of the donors, a V segment was called functional when productive rearrangements were above 56.7%, and segregating when the standard deviation between donors exceeded 5%. To diagnose cytomegalovirus status from the catalog of TCR beta chain sequences, a statistical classification framework was built. A later analysis assigned V and J genes by comparing TCR nucleotide sequences with IMGT/GENE-DB human TR gene sequences. Using the TCRdist pipeline, a later analysis assigned CDR3 sequences along with most-parsimonious VDJ recombination scenarios. In a later analysis, every TCR beta chain was defined by the combination of its CDR3 amino acid sequence and its V-gene family, and reads without a unique V-gene family were dropped. In a later analysis, around 600 highly shared, low-generation-probability nucleotide sequences were removed to address suspected cross-contamination and a sequencing artifact. A later analysis calculated a clonal expansion index for each public chain from normalized within-repertoire ranks of inferred template counts. In a later analysis, generation probabilities were computed using a VDJ recombination model fitted to out-of-frame rearrangements, and the results were checked against IGoR. Hypergeometric tests were used in a later analysis to score TCR-TCR, TCR-HLA and TCR-CMV co-occurrence, with a repertoire-size bias correction applied to the TCR pairs. False discovery rates were estimated in a later analysis by permuting HLA or CMV assignments 20 times. In a later analysis, co-occurring TCRs were grouped using DBSCAN, and TCRdist sequence similarity was added for clustering within HLA-allele-positive subsets. For co-occurrence clustering, repertoires with fewer than 30,000 or more than 120,000 public chains were excluded, along with 5 or 6 repertoires with anomalous nucleotide sharing. TCRdb retrieved this table from immuneACCESS and kept in-frame rearrangements only. Not all clones are present; in checked studies, unresolved V genes account for under half, and no reason is known for the remainder. The V and J calls and clone size are taken from that table; D and trimming were inferred from the DNA. The sample table lists approximately 160,000 clones, 65% to 90% of them with a count of one. Jointly, the top ten make up about 1.9% of the sample.

Results the study describes overall, beyond this receptor: Strong co-occurrence of HLA alleles, especially DR and DQ, made assigning TCR associations to individual alleles difficult. A later analysis found that TCR association rates varied across HLA loci, with DRB1 alleles showing the most associated TCRs and HLA-C alleles the fewest. Compared with equally common non-associated chains, HLA-associated TCR beta chains in a later analysis were more clonally expanded and had lower generation probabilities. In a later analysis, some 17,000 TCR beta sequences were associated with specific HLA alleles at a false discovery rate of 0.05. A further reported finding was that TCR beta sequences accurately predicted the HLA-A and HLA-B alleles for most subjects in the first cohort. A total of 150 to 200 TCR beta chains were listed by the study as associated with cytomegalovirus. HLA typing was unavailable for some donors at each locus, so association tests used only the typed subset. Because counts were too low, about 18 rarely observed V segments, including chromosome 9 orphons, were left out of the earlier analysis of several hundred of the donors. A cluster of highly shared sequence variants was judged likely to be a technical artifact of the sequencing pipeline. Cytomegalovirus status was reported to be diagnosed by the classifier with high specificity and sensitivity in both the original and validation cohorts. The only immune exposure information available for the cohort was CMV serostatus. In an earlier analysis of about 600 of the donors, most TCR beta V segments appeared in productive rearrangements about 90% or about 30% of the time, broadly matching IMGT annotations. A later genetic analysis reported fewer N-insertions in productive TCRs among donors in an Asian-associated ancestry cluster than the approximately 700-donor mean. Most TCR sequences were observed very rarely across donors, whereas some public TCRs were present in many individuals. Only TCR beta chains were sequenced in this cohort, and the absence of alpha or paired-chain data limited detectable features. The authors suggested that the approach could potentially be generalized to other disease states and immunological phenotypes. A later genetic analysis associated a missense DCLRE1C variant with V-gene and J-gene trimming of TCR beta chains, and an independent cohort replicated the association. Roughly uniform sequencing depth across donors was assumed in presence/absence analyses, although this assumption may not hold. Some IMGT-functional V segments, including TRBV6-2 and TRBV6-3, could not be distinguished by the 87-base-pair reads and were therefore excluded. According to a later analysis, parvovirus B19, influenza, CMV and Epstein-Barr virus appeared linked to several top co-occurrence clusters. Correlated functional status among segregating V segments might be attributable to linkage disequilibrium, but an unknown experimental factor could not be ruled out. According to a later analysis, most CMV-associated TCR beta chains appeared to be HLA-restricted, and the HLA associations seemed to be driven largely by CMV exposure. A few of the identified cytomegalovirus-associated TCR beta chains were confirmed in vitro to be specific for cytomegalovirus antigens.

The TCR comes from a human donor in good health. Material: PBMCs. Rearrangement joined TRBV12-5 to TRBJ1-2; TRBD1 matches 7 bases in the middle. CDR3 protein: CASGLQGSGGYTF. The DNA is TGTGCTAGTGGTCTACAGGGGTCGGGCGGCTACACCTTC.